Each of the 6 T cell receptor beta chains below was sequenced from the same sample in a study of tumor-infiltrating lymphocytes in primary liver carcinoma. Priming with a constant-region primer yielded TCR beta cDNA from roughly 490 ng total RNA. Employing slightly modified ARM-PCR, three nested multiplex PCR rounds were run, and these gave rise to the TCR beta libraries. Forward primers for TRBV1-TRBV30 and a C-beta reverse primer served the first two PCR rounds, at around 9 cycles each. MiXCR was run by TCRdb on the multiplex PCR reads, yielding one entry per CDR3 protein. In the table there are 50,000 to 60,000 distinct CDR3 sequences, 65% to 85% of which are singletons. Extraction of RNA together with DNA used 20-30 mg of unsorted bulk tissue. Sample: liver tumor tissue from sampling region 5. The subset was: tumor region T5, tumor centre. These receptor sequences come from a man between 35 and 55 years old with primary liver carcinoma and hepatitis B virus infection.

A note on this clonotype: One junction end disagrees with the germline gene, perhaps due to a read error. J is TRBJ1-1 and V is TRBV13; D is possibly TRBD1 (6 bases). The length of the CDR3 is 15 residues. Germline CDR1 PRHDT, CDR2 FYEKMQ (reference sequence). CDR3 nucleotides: TGTGCTAGCAGCCCGATAACAGGGAGTAAAACTGAAGCTTCCTTT. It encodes CASSPITGSKTEASF.

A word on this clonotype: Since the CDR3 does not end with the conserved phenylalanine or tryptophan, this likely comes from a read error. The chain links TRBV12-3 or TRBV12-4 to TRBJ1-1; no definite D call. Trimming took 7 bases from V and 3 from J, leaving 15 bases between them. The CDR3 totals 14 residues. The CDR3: CASTVGYWDTEAFY. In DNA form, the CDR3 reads TGTGCCAGCACCGTCGGCTACTGGGACACTGAAGCTTTCTAT.

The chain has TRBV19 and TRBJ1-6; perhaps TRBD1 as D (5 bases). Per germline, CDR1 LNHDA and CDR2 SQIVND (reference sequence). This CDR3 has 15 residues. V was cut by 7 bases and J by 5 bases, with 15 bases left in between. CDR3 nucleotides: TGTGCCAGTAACCGGGGGAGGACGGATAATTCACCCCTCCACTTT. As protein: CASNRGRTDNSPLHF. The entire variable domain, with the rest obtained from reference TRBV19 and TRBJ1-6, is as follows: DGGITQSPKYLFRKEGQNVTLSCEQNLNHDAMYWYRQDPGQGLRLIYYSQIVNDFQKGDIAEGYSVSREKKESFPLTVTSAQKNPTAFYLCASNRGRTDNSPLHFGNGTRLTVT.

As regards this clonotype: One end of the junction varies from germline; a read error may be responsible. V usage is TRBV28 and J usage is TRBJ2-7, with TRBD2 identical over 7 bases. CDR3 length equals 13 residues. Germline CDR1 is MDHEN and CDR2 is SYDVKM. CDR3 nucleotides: TGTGTCAGCAGCGGGGACCGCGTCTACGAGCAGTACTTC. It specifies CVSSGDRVYEQYF.

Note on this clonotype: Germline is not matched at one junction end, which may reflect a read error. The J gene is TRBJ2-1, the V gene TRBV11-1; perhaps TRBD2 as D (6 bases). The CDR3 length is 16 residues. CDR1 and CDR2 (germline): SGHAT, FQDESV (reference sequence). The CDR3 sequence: CASRKKVRIGGDEQFF. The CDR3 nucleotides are TGTGCCAGCAGAAAGAAGGTGAGGATAGGAGGGGATGAACAGTTCTTC. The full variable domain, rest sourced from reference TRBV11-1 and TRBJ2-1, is EAEVAQSPRYKITEKSQAVAFWCDPISGHATLYWYRQILGQGPELLVQFQDESVVDDSQLPKDRFSAERLKGVDSTLKIQPAELGDSAMYLCASRKKVRIGGDEQFFGPGTRLTVL.

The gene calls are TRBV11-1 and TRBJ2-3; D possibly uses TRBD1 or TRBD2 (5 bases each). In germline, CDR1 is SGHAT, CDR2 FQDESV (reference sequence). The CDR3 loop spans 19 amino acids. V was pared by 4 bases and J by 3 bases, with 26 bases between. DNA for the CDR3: TGTGCCAGCAGCTCTGGGGGAAGCTCTATTGGAGCCCATACAGATACGCAGTATTTT. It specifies CASSSGGSSIGAHTDTQYF.